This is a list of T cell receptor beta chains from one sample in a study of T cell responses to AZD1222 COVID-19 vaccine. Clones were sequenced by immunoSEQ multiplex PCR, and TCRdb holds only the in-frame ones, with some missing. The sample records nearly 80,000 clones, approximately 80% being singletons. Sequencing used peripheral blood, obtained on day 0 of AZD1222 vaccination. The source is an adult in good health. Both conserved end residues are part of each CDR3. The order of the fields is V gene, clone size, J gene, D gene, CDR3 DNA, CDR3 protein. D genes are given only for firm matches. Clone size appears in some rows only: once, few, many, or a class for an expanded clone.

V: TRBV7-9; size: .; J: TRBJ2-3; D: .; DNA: TGTGCCAGCAGCTTAGGAGGCCGCACAGATACGCAGTATTTT; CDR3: CASSLGGRTDTQYF
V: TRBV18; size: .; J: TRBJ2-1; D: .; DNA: TGTGCCAGCTCAAGTGGGACCCTTGGCAATGAGCAGTTCTTC; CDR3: CASSSGTLGNEQFF
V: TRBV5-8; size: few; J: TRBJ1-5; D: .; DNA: TGTGCCAGCAGCTCATCGGCTAGCAATCAGCCCCAGCATTTT; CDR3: CASSSSASNQPQHF
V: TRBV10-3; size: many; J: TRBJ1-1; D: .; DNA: TGTGCCATCAGCTCCGGGAACCAAGAAGCTTTCTTT; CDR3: CAISSGNQEAFF
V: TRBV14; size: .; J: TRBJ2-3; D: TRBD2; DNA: TGTGCCAGCAGCCGGACCGGGGGGGCCTGGGGAGATACGCAGTATTTT; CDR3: CASSRTGGAWGDTQYF
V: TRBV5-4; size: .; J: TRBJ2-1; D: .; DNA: TGTGCCAGCAGCGTCGGGAGCCTCAATGAGCAGTTCTTC; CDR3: CASSVGSLNEQFF
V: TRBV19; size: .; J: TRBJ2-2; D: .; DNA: TGTGCCAGTAGCCTTATAAACACCGGGGAGCTGTTTTTT; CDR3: CASSLINTGELFF
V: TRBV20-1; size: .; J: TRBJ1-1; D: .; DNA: TGCAGTGCTAGAGTTCAGACTGAAGCTTTCTTT; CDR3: CSARVQTEAFF
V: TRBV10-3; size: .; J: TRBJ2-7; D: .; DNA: TGTGCCATCAGTGAGTCGTTAGGGATCTCGTACGAGCAGTACTTC; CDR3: CAISESLGISYEQYF
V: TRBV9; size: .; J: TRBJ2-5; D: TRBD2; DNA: TGTGCCAGCAGCGTAGGTCTAGCGGGAAACCTCCAAGAGACCCAGTACTTC; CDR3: CASSVGLAGNLQETQYF
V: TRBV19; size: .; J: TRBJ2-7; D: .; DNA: TGTGCCAGTAGTCTACAGGGTACCTACGAGCAGTACTTC; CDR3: CASSLQGTYEQYF
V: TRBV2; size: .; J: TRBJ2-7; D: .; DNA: TGTGCCAGCAGTGAACAACCCCCAACATTTGGGGAGCAGTACTTC; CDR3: CASSEQPPTFGEQYF
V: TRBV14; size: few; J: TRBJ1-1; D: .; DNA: TGTGCCAGCAGCCAAGTTCCTGCAAACACTGAAGCTTTCTTT; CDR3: CASSQVPANTEAFF
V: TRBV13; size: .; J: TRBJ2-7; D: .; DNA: TGTGCCAGCAGCTTTACTAAAGCCTACGAGCAGTACTTC; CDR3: CASSFTKAYEQYF
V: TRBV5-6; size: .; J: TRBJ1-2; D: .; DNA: TGTGCCAGCAGCTTGGGGGCCTTCCGGGGTCGGGGCTACACCTTC; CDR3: CASSLGAFRGRGYTF
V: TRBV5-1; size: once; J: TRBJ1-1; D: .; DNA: TGCGCCAGCAGCTCGGGCGAGCTAAACACTGAAGCTTTCTTT; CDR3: CASSSGELNTEAFF
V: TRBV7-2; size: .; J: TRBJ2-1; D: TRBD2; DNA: TGTGCCAGCAGCTCCGAGGGACTAGCGGGGAACGAGCAGTTCTTC; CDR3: CASSSEGLAGNEQFF
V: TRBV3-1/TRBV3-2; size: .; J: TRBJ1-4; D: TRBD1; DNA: TGTGCCAGCAGCCAAGCTGACAGGGGGCGAACTAATGAAAAACTGTTTTTT; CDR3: CASSQADRGRTNEKLFF
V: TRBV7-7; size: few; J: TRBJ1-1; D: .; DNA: TGTGCCAGCAGCCCTGGGCCGAACACTGAAGCTTTCTTT; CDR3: CASSPGPNTEAFF
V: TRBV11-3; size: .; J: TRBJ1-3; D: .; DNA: TGTGCCTCCTGGGCAGGCTCTCGTGGAAACACCATATATTTT; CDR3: CASWAGSRGNTIYF
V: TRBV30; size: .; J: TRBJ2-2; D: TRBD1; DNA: TGTGCCTGGAACAGGGGGCTCAACACCGGGGAGCTGTTTTTT; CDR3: CAWNRGLNTGELFF
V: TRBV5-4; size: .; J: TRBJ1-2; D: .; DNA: TGTGCCAGCAGCGCCGTCGGAGGGTTATCGGGGGGCTATGGCTACACCTTC; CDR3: CASSAVGGLSGGYGYTF
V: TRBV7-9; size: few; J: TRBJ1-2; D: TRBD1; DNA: TGTGCCAGCAGCTCGGTCCAGGGGGCTGATGGCTACACCTTC; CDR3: CASSSVQGADGYTF
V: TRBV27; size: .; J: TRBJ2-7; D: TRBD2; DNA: TGTGCCAGCAGTTTCAGACTAGCCTCCTACGAGCAGTACTTC; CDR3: CASSFRLASYEQYF
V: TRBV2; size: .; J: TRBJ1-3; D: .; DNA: TGTGCCAGCAGTGAATCAGGCCTCGAGGGGAACACCATATATTTT; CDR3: CASSESGLEGNTIYF
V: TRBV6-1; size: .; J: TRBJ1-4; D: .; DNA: TGTGCCAGCAGTGAAGAGGGGGGTCGAAAACTGTTTTTT; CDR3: CASSEEGGRKLFF
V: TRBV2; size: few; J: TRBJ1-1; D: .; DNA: TGTGCCAGCAGTGAAGTCAAGGAGACATTT; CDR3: CASSEVKETF
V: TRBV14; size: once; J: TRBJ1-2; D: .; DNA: TGTGCCAGCAGCCCGATAGAACAGCGACCCTATGGCTACACCTTC; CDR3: CASSPIEQRPYGYTF
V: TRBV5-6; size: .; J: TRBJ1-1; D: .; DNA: TGTGCCAGCAGCCTCTTGGCAACGAACACTGAAGCTTTCTTT; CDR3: CASSLLATNTEAFF
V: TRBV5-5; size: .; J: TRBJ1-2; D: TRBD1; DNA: TGTGCCAGCAGCGCCAGGGACAGGGGATATGGCTACACCTTC; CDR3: CASSARDRGYGYTF
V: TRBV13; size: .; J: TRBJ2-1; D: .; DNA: TGTGCCAGCAGCCTACAAACGTACAATGAGCAGTTCTTC; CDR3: CASSLQTYNEQFF